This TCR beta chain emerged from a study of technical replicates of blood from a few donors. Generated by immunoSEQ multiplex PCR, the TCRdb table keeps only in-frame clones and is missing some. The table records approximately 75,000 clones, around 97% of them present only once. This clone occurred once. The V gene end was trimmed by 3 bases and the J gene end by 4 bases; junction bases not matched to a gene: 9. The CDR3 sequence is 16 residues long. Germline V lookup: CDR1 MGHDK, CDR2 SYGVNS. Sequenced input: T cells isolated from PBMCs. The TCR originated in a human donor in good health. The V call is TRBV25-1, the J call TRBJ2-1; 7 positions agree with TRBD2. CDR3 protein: CASSEYGEGLYNEQFF. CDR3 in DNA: TGTGCCAGCAGTGAGTACGGTGAGGGACTATACAATGAGCAGTTCTTC.